This T cell receptor beta chain came from a study of blood T cell repertoires in COVID-19. Overall study context: PBMCs, B-cell-depleted T cells, or T cells provided the cDNA or gDNA that made up the material.

This CDR3 spans 14 amino acids. Germline CDR1 MGHDK, CDR2 SYGVNS. The ends were cut back, 6 bases at V and 0 bases at J, with 11 bases in the middle. Measured with immunoSEQ multiplex PCR; TCRdb has only the in-frame clones, and not every one. The table includes about 190,000 clones, approximately 89% detected once. Sequences were obtained from peripheral blood. The receptor's source is a woman aged 25 to 45 with acute or convalescent COVID-19. The V and J genes are TRBV25-1 and TRBJ1-1; perhaps TRBD1 as D (6 bases). The chain's CDR3 is CASRDQGLNTEAFF. DNA of the CDR3: TGTGCCAGCAGGGATCAGGGGTTGAACACTGAAGCTTTCTTT.